The 16 T cell receptor beta chains below were found in one sample sequenced in a study of blood T cell repertoires in COVID-19. Assay: immunoSEQ multiplex PCR; the TCRdb copy retains only in-frame clones and omits some. Seen here are about 200,000 clones, about 86% observed once, and the top ten hold roughly 1.5%. Sequencing used peripheral blood. These receptors all come from a young man with active or convalescent COVID-19.

The chain links TRBV6-4 to TRBJ2-3; D is perhaps TRBD2 (6 bases). The CDR3 has 15 residues. Per the germline V gene, CDR1 is MRHNA and CDR2 is SNTAGT. The V end was cut by 10 bases, the J end by 6 bases, with 23 bases between. The CDR3 reads CATPRAGGTVDTQYF. The CDR3 DNA reads TGTGCCACCCCTCGCGCCGGGGGAACCGTCGATACGCAGTATTTT.

In DNA, the CDR3 is TGTGCCAGCAGTTTTGGCGGACAGAATGAAGCTTTCTTT. It is translated as CASSFGGQNEAFF. The genes are TRBV27 and TRBJ1-1, with a possible D match to TRBD1 (6 bases). This CDR3 has 13 residues. Germline V CDR1 and CDR2: MNHEY, SMNVEV (reference sequence). The ends were cut back, 3 bases at V and 7 bases at J, with 12 bases in the middle.

The V and J genes are TRBV11-2 and TRBJ1-2; D not certain. Trimming took 1 base from V and 4 from J, leaving 7 bases between them. The CDR3 consists of 13 residues. CDR1 and CDR2 from the germline V gene are SGHAT and FQNNGV. For the CDR3, the DNA is TGTGCCAGCAGCTTAGGGCCTTTCTATGGCTACACCTTC. It codes for CASSLGPFYGYTF. Filled out from reference TRBV11-2 and TRBJ1-2, the complete variable domain reads EAGVAQSPRYKIIEKRQSVAFWCNPISGHATLYWYQQILGQGPKLLIQFQNNGVVDDSQLPKDRFSAERLKGVDSTLKIQPAKLEDSAVYLCASSLGPFYGYTFGSGTRLTVV.

The gene calls are TRBV9 and TRBJ1-6; tentative D call: TRBD1 (5 bases). Trimming stripped 2 bases from V and 10 bases from J, with 13 bases between. The CDR3 is made up of 14 amino acids. Germline-derived CDR1 and CDR2 are SGDLS and YYNGEE. In DNA form, the CDR3 reads TGTGCCAGCAGCGTGGGAGGGGTTCGATCACCCCTCCACTTT. It encodes CASSVGGVRSPLHF.

The V and J genes are TRBV3-1 (or the pseudogene TRBV3-2) and TRBJ2-7; possibly TRBD1 for D (6 bases). V lost 3 bases and J lost 3, with 12 bases in between. The CDR3 covers 14 residues. The germline V gene encodes CDR1 LGHDT and CDR2 YNNKEL (reference sequence). In DNA form, the CDR3 reads TGTGCCAGCAGCCACCTGCGACAGGACTACGAGCAGTACTTC. Its protein is CASSHLRQDYEQYF.

This clone was counted a single time. This chain uses TRBV10-3 with TRBJ2-7; TRBD2 might be the D (7 bases). Trimming cost V 6 bases and J 1 base, with 16 bases left between them. The CDR3 has 15 residues. Per the germline V gene, CDR1 is ENHRY and CDR2 is SYGVKD. The CDR3 coding sequence is TGTGCCATCAGGGGGGGGGCAGGGCGATCCTACGAGCAGTACTTC. This encodes CAIRGGAGRSYEQYF.

This clone was found a few times. The V and J genes are TRBV6-6 and TRBJ1-1, with no clear D. The CDR3 length is 15 residues. The V and J ends lost 2 bases and 0 bases respectively, with 10 bases between them. Germline assignment: CDR1 MNHNY and CDR2 SVGAGI (reference sequence). The CDR3 is CASSYPGGMNTEAFF. CDR3 bases: TGTGCCAGCAGTTACCCCGGCGGCATGAACACTGAAGCTTTCTTT.

The genes are TRBV19 and TRBJ1-5; TRBD1 agrees at 8 bases. The V segment lost 9 bases and the J segment 4 bases; nucleotides outside the gene matches: 11. The V gene's germline CDR1 is LNHDA and CDR2 SQIVND (reference sequence). The CDR3 is 15 residues long. CDR3 bases: TGTGCCAGCAATACGGGACAGGCGACGAATCAGCCCCAGCATTTT. The encoded protein is CASNTGQATNQPQHF.

As to this clone: Other nucleotide sequences in the sample specify the same CDR3. J is TRBJ2-3 and V is TRBV30; the match to TRBD2 covers 8 bases. This CDR3 is 13 amino acids long. J gave up 3 bases and V 2 bases, and 1 base lay outside the gene matches. Germline CDR1 reads GTSNPN; CDR2 reads SVGIG (reference sequence). CDR3 in amino acids: CAWSRGGTDTQYF. CDR3 coding DNA: TGTGCCTGGAGTCGGGGGGGAACAGATACGCAGTATTTT.

This chain uses TRBV7-9 with TRBJ1-4; TRBD1 matches 10 bases. V trimming: 5 bases; J trimming: 7 bases; junction bases outside the gene matches: 7. CDR3 length: 15 amino acids. The V gene's germline CDR1 is SEHNR and CDR2 FQNEAQ (reference sequence). CDR3 loop: CASSPTGTGAEKLFF. CDR3 in DNA: TGTGCCAGCAGCCCAACCGGGACAGGGGCTGAAAAACTGTTTTTT.

This clone was found many times. The gene calls are TRBV6-1 and TRBJ1-1; 8 bases map to TRBD1. The CDR3 has 13 amino acids. V shed 3 bases, J shed 3 bases, and the junction held 0 bases outside the gene matches. Germline values: CDR1 MNHNS, CDR2 SASEGT. CDR3 coding DNA: TGTGCCAGCAGTGACAGGGGGCACACTGAAGCTTTCTTT. Protein: CASSDRGHTEAFF.

CDR3 residues: CASSAELGTGEFF. CDR3 DNA sequence: TGCGCCAGCAGCGCGGAACTAGGAACTGGAGAGTTCTTC. V and J are TRBV5-1 and TRBJ2-1, with a possible D match to TRBD2 (5 bases). The CDR3 totals 13 residues. Per the germline V gene, CDR1 is SGHRS and CDR2 is YFSETQ. V lost 4 bases and J lost 14, with 19 bases in between.

CDR3 nucleotide sequence: TGCGCCAGCAGCTTCCGTTACCCTAGCGGGAGTAACACCGGGGAGCTGTTTTTT. Translation gives CASSFRYPSGSNTGELFF. The chain is built from TRBV5-1 and TRBJ2-2; TRBD2 matches at 10 bases. The length of the CDR3 is 18 residues. CDR1 and CDR2 from the germline V gene are SGHRS and YFSETQ. V shed 2 bases, J shed 2 bases, and the junction held 9 bases outside the gene matches.

The chain combines TRBV27 with TRBJ1-2; TRBD1 agrees at 9 bases. Trimming took 2 bases from V and 4 from J; bases not matched to a gene: 2. The CDR3 totals 14 residues. Germline CDR1 and CDR2: MNHEY and SMNVEV (reference sequence). The CDR3 coding sequence is TGTGCCAGCAGTTTAACAGGGGGCCTCTATGGCTACACCTTC. It translates to CASSLTGGLYGYTF.

V and J are TRBV4-1 and TRBJ1-2; D uncertain. The CDR3 totals 16 residues. Germline CDR1 reads MGHRA; CDR2 reads YSYEKL. V was clipped by 1 base and J by 7 bases, with 19 bases between them. DNA of the CDR3: TGCGCCAGCAGCCAAGCAATCCAGCTGGGCAATGGTGGCTACACCTTC. This gives the protein CASSQAIQLGNGGYTF.

As to this clone: An end of the junction differs from the germline gene, which may be a read error. The chain combines TRBV20-1 with TRBJ2-3, with 11 bases that match TRBD2. Germline V CDR1 and CDR2: DFQATT, SNEGSKA (reference sequence). This CDR3 is 12 amino acids long. The CDR3 loop is CSASPSGRSLHF. The CDR3 coding sequence is TGCAGTGCTAGTCCTAGCGGGAGGAGTTTGCATTTT.